These 5 T cell receptor beta chains were all obtained from the same sample, sequenced in a study of shared clonotypes between healthy human individuals. Only in-frame clones appear in the TCRdb table, and some are missing; sequencing was by immunoSEQ multiplex PCR. This table has approximately 2.1 million clones, over 85% appearing once. Sample: naive CD4+ T cells from PBMCs. Subset indicated: CD45RA+ positively selected. The origin of the receptors is a man younger than 35 in good health. Some clones in this sample may be carry-over from other donors' samples.

The V call is TRBV10-2, the J call TRBJ1-2; the D gene is possibly TRBD1 (6 bases). V was trimmed by 6 bases and J by 4 bases, leaving 12 bases between them. CDR1 is WSHSY, CDR2 SAAADI, per germline. This CDR3 region has 13 residues. The CDR3 DNA reads TGCGCCAGCAGGGCAGACAGGATCTATGGCTACACCTTC. Its translation is CASRADRIYGYTF.

The J gene is TRBJ2-5, the V gene TRBV28; TRBD2 matches 9 bases. The ends lost 3 bases at V and 6 bases at J; junction bases unmatched: 17. This CDR3 spans 18 amino acids. Germline V gene lookup returns CDR1 MDHEN and CDR2 SYDVKM. CDR3: CASSFPHPETSGGKTQYF. CDR3 bases: TGTGCCAGCAGTTTCCCCCACCCGGAGACTAGCGGAGGCAAGACCCAGTACTTC.

V and J are TRBV5-1 and TRBJ2-3, with D unresolved. This CDR3 has 15 residues. CDR1 and CDR2 (germline): SGHRS, YFSETQ. Trimming took off 0 bases at V and 3 bases at J, with 11 bases between the two ends. The CDR3 region has the DNA TGCGCCAGCAGCTTGGAACAGCCCTGGACAGATACGCAGTATTTT. Encoded protein: CASSLEQPWTDTQYF.

This chain joins TRBV28 and TRBJ1-2; D is undetermined. V was shortened by 2 bases and J by 4 bases, with 11 bases between the two germline ends. The CDR3 contains 14 residues. Germline CDR1 reads MDHEN; CDR2 reads SYDVKM. This CDR3 is CASSLAAGVYGYTF. The CDR3 nucleotides read TGTGCCAGCAGTTTAGCTGCCGGGGTCTATGGCTACACCTTC.

This clone was seen a few times. J is TRBJ1-5 and V is TRBV19, with D maybe TRBD1 (6 bases). CDR3 size: 15 residues. The V end was cut by 9 bases, the J end by 3 bases, with 18 bases between. Germline assignment: CDR1 LNHDA and CDR2 SQIVND (reference sequence). The CDR3 nucleotides read TGTGCCAGCTCCCCCGGGACACTTCACAATCAGCCCCAGCATTTT. It is translated as CASSPGTLHNQPQHF.